This is a list of T cell receptor beta chains from one sample in a study of STAT5B mutations in CD4+ large granular lymphocyte leukemia. Clones were read by immunoSEQ multiplex PCR, and TCRdb kept only the in-frame ones, dropping some. The sample holds 20,000 or so clones, 70% to 75% seen once. Sequenced material: CD4+ T cells from blood buffy coats. The receptor source for this set is a human donor in good health. Each CDR3 is given with its conserved first and last residue. Each record gives: V gene, D gene, J gene, clone size, CDR3 length, CDR3 protein, CDR3 DNA. A D gene is named only where the DNA matches it firmly. Size is stated for part of the rows, as once, few or many counts, or as a class when the clone is expanded.

>TRBV5-6|TRBD1|TRBJ1-5|NA|15
CASSRGGQGNQPQHF
TGTGCCAGCTCGCGAGGAGGACAGGGCAATCAGCCCCAGCATTTT
>TRBV6-5|NA|TRBJ1-1|NA|12
CASTMGGTEAFF
TGTGCCAGCACTATGGGTGGAACTGAAGCTTTCTTT
>TRBV9|NA|TRBJ2-3|NA|12
CASSGEADTQYF
TGTGCCAGCAGCGGGGAGGCAGATACGCAGTATTTT
>TRBV4-3|NA|TRBJ1-5|NA|15
CASSQEGGGYQPQHF
TGCGCCAGCAGCCAAGAAGGCGGGGGCTATCAGCCCCAGCATTTT
>TRBV15|NA|TRBJ1-2|few|15
CATSRPERYTYGYTF
TGTGCCACCAGCAGACCCGAGCGGTATACCTATGGCTACACCTTC
>TRBV11-3|NA|TRBJ2-5|NA|14
CASSLGGQQETQYF
TGTGCCAGCAGCTTAGGAGGGCAGCAAGAGACCCAGTACTTC
>TRBV5-3|TRBD1|TRBJ1-5|NA|15
CARSSACRGLQPQHF
TGTGCCAGAAGCTCGGCGTGCAGGGGGCTTCAGCCCCAGCATTTT
>TRBV7-9|TRBD1|TRBJ2-5|NA|13
CASSSGQDETQYF
TGTGCCAGCAGCTCGGGACAGGACGAGACCCAGTACTTC
>TRBV6-1|NA|TRBJ2-1|NA|11
CASRADRGQFF
TGTGCCAGCAGAGCCGACCGGGGGCAGTTCTTC
>TRBV10-2|NA|TRBJ2-7|few|12
CASSEVGYEQYF
TGCGCCAGCAGTGAGGTGGGCTACGAGCAGTACTTC
>TRBV5-1|TRBD1|TRBJ2-2|NA|15
CASSPGQGEAGELFF
TGCGCCAGCAGCCCCGGACAGGGAGAAGCCGGGGAGCTGTTTTTT
>TRBV5-8|TRBD2|TRBJ2-3|once|13
CARRTSGTDTQYF
TGTGCCAGAAGGACTAGCGGCACAGATACGCAGTATTTT
>TRBV15|NA|TRBJ1-1|NA|15
CATSRDQGPGTEAFF
TGTGCCACCAGCAGAGATCAAGGGCCGGGTACTGAAGCTTTCTTT
>TRBV5-6|TRBD2|TRBJ2-1|NA|15
CASTAPQRGGYEQFF
TGTGCCAGCACCGCCCCCCAGCGGGGGGGGTATGAGCAGTTCTTC
>TRBV7-2|NA|TRBJ2-5|NA|16
CASSPTGLLNQETQYF
TGTGCCAGCAGCCCTACCGGACTACTCAACCAAGAGACCCAGTACTTC
>TRBV14|TRBD2|TRBJ2-5|NA|18
CASSQQTMAAGGRETQYF
TGTGCCAGCAGCCAACAAACCATGGCGGCGGGGGGTAGGGAGACCCAGTACTTC
>TRBV5-4|NA|TRBJ1-2|NA|13
CASSLGGYYGYTF
TGTGCCAGCAGCCTCGGAGGATACTATGGCTACACCTTC
>TRBV11-2|NA|TRBJ2-5|NA|14
CASSLSQFQETQYF
TGTGCCAGCAGCTTAAGTCAGTTCCAAGAGACCCAGTACTTC
>TRBV27|NA|TRBJ2-6|NA|16
CASSFQGASGANVLTF
TGTGCCAGCAGTTTTCAGGGCGCCTCAGGGGCCAACGTCCTGACTTTC
>TRBV5-4|NA|TRBJ1-2|few|14
CASSRGADLGGYTF
TGTGCCAGCAGCCGGGGGGCAGATTTGGGCGGCTACACCTTC
>TRBV11-2|NA|TRBJ1-2|NA|14
CASSSPDHRVGYTF
TGTGCCAGCAGCTCACCCGACCACAGGGTGGGCTACACCTTC
>TRBV5-1|NA|TRBJ2-1|NA|14
CASSSVSSYNEQFF
TGCGCCAGCAGCTCGGTCAGCTCCTACAATGAGCAGTTCTTC
>TRBV10-1|TRBD2|TRBJ2-3|NA|15
CASSESPSGSDTQYF
TGCGCCAGCAGTGAGTCGCCTAGCGGGTCAGATACGCAGTATTTT
>TRBV5-6|TRBD2|TRBJ2-1|once|16
CASSSLSGRRLNEQFF
TGTGCCAGCAGCTCGCTCAGCGGGAGACGGCTCAATGAGCAGTTCTTC
>TRBV11-1|TRBD1|TRBJ2-1|NA|16
CASSASGTASYNEQFF
TGTGCCAGCAGCGCCTCCGGGACAGCCTCCTACAATGAGCAGTTCTTC
>TRBV6-6|NA|TRBJ1-2|NA|14
CASREETAPYGYTF
TGTGCCAGCAGGGAAGAGACAGCGCCCTATGGCTACACCTTC
>TRBV28|NA|TRBJ2-1|NA|14
CASRQDLSYNEQFF
TGTGCCAGCAGACAAGACCTATCCTACAATGAGCAGTTCTTC
>TRBV7-2|NA|TRBJ2-2|NA|14
CASQQQTATGELFF
TGTGCCAGCCAGCAACAGACAGCCACCGGGGAGCTGTTTTTT
>TRBV7-2|TRBD1|TRBJ2-5|NA|14
CASSLQGAQETQYF
TGTGCCAGCAGCTTACAGGGGGCTCAAGAGACCCAGTACTTC
>TRBV10-1|NA|TRBJ2-7|NA|13
CASVQGGCYEQYF
TGCGCCAGCGTCCAAGGGGGTTGCTACGAGCAGTACTTC
>TRBV29-1|NA|TRBJ1-3|NA|12
CSVEGPGNTIYF
TGCAGCGTTGAGGGCCCTGGAAACACCATATATTTT
>TRBV7-9|NA|TRBJ2-7|once|14
CASSKAGTNYEQYF
TGTGCCAGCAGCAAAGCAGGGACCAACTACGAGCAGTACTTC
>TRBV10-1|TRBD1|TRBJ2-7|few|12
CARRTGGYEQYF
TGCGCCAGACGGACAGGGGGCTACGAGCAGTACTTC
>TRBV4-3|TRBD1|TRBJ1-4|NA|15
CASSQEGQGNEKLFF
TGCGCCAGCAGCCAGGAGGGACAGGGGAATGAAAAACTGTTTTTT
>TRBV19|TRBD1|TRBJ1-6|NA|16
CASSNRKGQFNSPLHF
TGTGCCAGTAGTAACCGAAAGGGACAGTTTAATTCACCCCTCCACTTT
>TRBV14|NA|TRBJ2-3|NA|17
CASSQETTGVGTDTQYF
TGTGCCAGCAGCCAAGAAACTACGGGCGTCGGCACAGATACGCAGTATTTT
>TRBV5-6|TRBD1|TRBJ2-7|NA|16
CASSHKGTGRTYEQYF
TGTGCCAGCAGCCATAAGGGGACAGGGCGGACCTACGAGCAGTACTTC
>TRBV18|NA|TRBJ2-1|NA|13
CASSPGKSYEQFF
TGTGCCAGCTCACCTGGCAAAAGCTATGAGCAGTTCTTC
>TRBV5-1|NA|TRBJ2-7|NA|15
CASSPKGGGAGEQYF
TGCGCCAGCAGCCCTAAAGGTGGGGGGGCCGGCGAGCAGTACTTC
>TRBV6-1|NA|TRBJ1-2|NA|14
CASSSRREGYGYTF
TGTGCCAGCAGTAGTCGCAGGGAGGGCTATGGCTACACCTTC
>TRBV5-8|NA|TRBJ2-3|NA|14
CASSLGRFTDTQYF
TGTGCCAGCAGCTTGGGCAGGTTCACAGATACGCAGTATTTT
>TRBV19|NA|TRBJ1-5|NA|13
CASSGTINQPQHF
TGTGCCAGTTCCGGGACAATCAATCAGCCCCAGCATTTT
>TRBV19|NA|TRBJ1-6|NA|14
CASSWRGTNSPLHF
TGTGCCAGTTCCTGGAGGGGCACCAATTCACCCCTCCACTTT
>TRBV9|NA|TRBJ1-2|NA|11
CASSVGYGYTF
TGTGCCAGCAGCGTAGGCTATGGCTACACCTTC
>TRBV19|NA|TRBJ1-2|NA|15
CASSMDATGTYGYTF
TGTGCCAGTAGTATGGACGCAACAGGGACTTATGGCTACACCTTC
>TRBV4-3|TRBD1|TRBJ1-5|NA|15
CASSQGDRSNQPQHF
TGCGCCAGCAGCCAAGGGGACAGGAGCAATCAGCCCCAGCATTTT
>TRBV5-1|NA|TRBJ2-2|NA|14
CASSALPGPGELFF
TGCGCCAGCAGCGCCTTACCAGGTCCCGGGGAGCTGTTTTTT
>TRBV14|TRBD2|TRBJ2-7|NA|13
CASSQDRGGEQYF
TGTGCCAGCAGCCAAGATCGGGGGGGGGAGCAGTACTTC
>TRBV2|TRBD2|TRBJ2-3|NA|15
CASSSGMGGTDTQYF
TGTGCCAGCAGTAGCGGGATGGGTGGCACAGATACGCAGTATTTT
>TRBV19|TRBD1|TRBJ2-2|few|16
CASTPHGQGATGELFF
TGTGCCAGTACCCCCCATGGACAGGGGGCCACCGGGGAGCTGTTTTTT
>TRBV12-5|NA|TRBJ1-1|few|15
CASGLKGPVGTEAFF
TGTGCTAGTGGTTTGAAGGGTCCGGTGGGCACTGAAGCTTTCTTT
>TRBV5-1|TRBD2|TRBJ2-1|NA|16
CASSYGLAVPGDEQFF
TGCGCCAGCAGCTACGGACTAGCGGTGCCTGGGGATGAGCAGTTCTTC